The source of this TCR beta chain is a study of cytomegalovirus exposure and HLA in healthy donors. The donors were part of the approximately 130-subject validation cohort, which stood apart from the approximately 670-subject first cohort. Profiled with immunoSEQ multiplex PCR; TCRdb holds only in-frame clones, not every one. The repertoire consists of under 250,000 clones, with 80% to 95% occurring once and the leading ten covering more than 1%. Findings of the study overall: It was found in a later analysis that first-cohort TCR clusters tended to co-occur in the 130 or so validation repertoires. Under in vitro conditions, a few CMV-associated chains were confirmed as specific for CMV antigens. Accounts indicate the classifier identified cytomegalovirus status with strong specificity and sensitivity.

Points on this clone: Its antigen is not identified.

This sequence was found in a woman aged 18-29 years in good health and CMV-seronegative. Material: PBMCs.

The CDR3 coding sequence is TGCGCCAGCAGCCCGGCAGTGGGGCCGTTCACTGAAGCTTTCTTT. It codes for CASSPAVGPFTEAFF. The rearrangement uses TRBV5-1 and TRBJ1-1; tentative D call: TRBD1 (5 bases). The CDR3 is 15 amino acids. In germline, CDR1 is SGHRS, CDR2 YFSETQ. V was clipped by 4 bases and J by 4 bases, with 17 bases between them.